Each of the 19 T cell receptor beta chains below was sequenced from the same sample in a study of blood T cells in healthy people across ages. Through a sample-barcoded 5' primer and a J-beta primer mix, a second PCR was run for roughly 6 to 12 cycles. TCRdb processed the 5' RACE reads anew with MiXCR; each CDR3 protein has one entry. The sample contains roughly 1,500,000 distinct CDR3 sequences, 42% of which appear only once. The material sequenced was blood. The receptors derive from a woman between 18 and 29 years old in good health.

This clonotype was seen a few times. The junction shows a germline mismatch at one end, possibly a read error. The chain carries TRBV3-1 and TRBJ2-5; D possibly matches TRBD1 or TRBD2 (6 bases each). The CDR3 totals 14 residues. Germline V CDR1 and CDR2: LGHDT, YNNKEL (reference sequence). CDR3 loop: CASSQGGTLNEQYF. CDR3 sequence (DNA): TGCGCCAGCAGCCAAGGGGGGACGCTCAATGAGCAGTACTTC.

This clonotype was seen a handful of times. The genes are TRBV5-6 and TRBJ2-3; 13 bases are a match to TRBD2. This CDR3 has 16 amino acids. With 4 bases clipped from V and 6 bases from J, the junction kept 8 bases outside the gene matches. The germline V gene has CDR1 SGHDT and CDR2 YYEEEE. The CDR3 sequence: CASSPGLAGKWDTQYF. Written as DNA, the CDR3 is TGTGCCAGCAGCCCGGGACTAGCGGGAAAATGGGATACGCAGTATTTT.

The chain has TRBV6-6 and TRBJ2-7, with a weak D call TRBD2 (5 bases). CDR1 is MNHNY and CDR2 is SVGAGI in the germline V gene (reference sequence). Trimming pared 4 bases from V and 1 base from J, leaving 14 bases between. The CDR3 runs 15 residues. CDR3 protein: CASSSTRALSYEQYF. The CDR3 nucleotides read TGTGCCAGCAGTTCCACGAGGGCGTTATCCTACGAGCAGTACTTC.

This sequence joins TRBV6-2 or TRBV6-3 and TRBJ2-1, with D uncertain. The CDR3 has 16 residues. V lost 4 bases, J lost 2 bases, and 15 bases lay in between. The germline gives CDR1 MNHEY, CDR2 SVGEGT. In DNA form, the CDR3 reads TGTGCCAGCAGTTCTCGCCGGACGGAACCCTACAATGAGCAGTTCTTC. This gives the protein CASSSRRTEPYNEQFF.

V usage is TRBV27 and J usage is TRBJ1-2; possible D gene TRBD1, 5 bases. Germline V gives CDR1 MNHEY, CDR2 SMNVEV (reference sequence). This CDR3 comprises 13 residues. V shed 6 bases and J shed 8 bases, with 16 bases lying between them. The DNA of the CDR3 is TGTGCCAGCAGGGACTGGGGGGATTGGGGCTACACCTTC. This translates into CASRDWGDWGYTF.

Concerning this clonotype: One end of the junction varies from germline; a read error may be responsible. This sequence joins TRBV7-3 and TRBJ1-3; D perhaps matches TRBD1 (6 bases). The V gene's germline CDR1 is SGHTA and CDR2 FQGTGA. The CDR3 totals 13 residues. The DNA for the CDR3 is TGTGCCAGCAGCGTAACAGGGAGAGACACCATATATTTT. Its translation is CASSVTGRDTIYF. The whole variable domain, remainder taken from reference TRBV7-3 and TRBJ1-3, is GAGVSQTPSNKVTEKGKYVELRCDPISGHTALYWYRQSLGQGPEFLIYFQGTGAADDSGLPNDRFFAVRPEGSVSTLKIQRTERGDSAVYLCASSVTGRDTIYFGEGSWLTVV.

V is TRBV12-3 or TRBV12-4 and J is TRBJ2-3, with D uncertain. CDR3 length: 13 amino acids. The V end lost 5 bases, the J end lost 7 bases, and 13 bases lay between the germline ends. CDR3 nucleotides: TGTGCCAGCAGTCCCCTAGGGCCCCATACGCAGTATTTT. This gives the protein CASSPLGPHTQYF.

The chain links TRBV20-1 to TRBJ2-1; D is perhaps TRBD2 (5 bases). Germline assignment: CDR1 DFQATT and CDR2 SNEGSKA (reference sequence). V lost 3 bases to trimming and J lost 10 bases, with 10 bases between them. This CDR3 comprises 11 residues. The CDR3 here is CSASSWEEQFF. Here the CDR3 DNA reads TGCAGTGCTAGTAGCTGGGAGGAGCAGTTCTTC.

This clonotype has more than one count but fewer than ten. The chain joins TRBV28 to TRBJ1-4; 9 nucleotides match TRBD1. Germline loops: CDR1 MDHEN, CDR2 SYDVKM. This CDR3 has 15 residues. Trimming at V came to 6 bases and at J to 8 bases, leaving 10 bases not matched to a gene. The CDR3 nucleotides are TGTGCCAGCAGCAGAAGACAGGGGGGACGGGAAAAACTGTTTTTT. It encodes CASSRRQGGREKLFF.

The sample holds a few counts of this clonotype. V gene TRBV20-1 combines with J gene TRBJ2-7; D remains unclear. V gave up 1 base and J gave up 0 bases, with 16 bases separating them. Germline V gene lookup returns CDR1 DFQATT and CDR2 SNEGSKA (reference sequence). CDR3 size: 16 residues. The CDR3 loop reads CSARADQPWSSYEQYF. The DNA for the CDR3 is TGCAGTGCTAGAGCAGATCAACCCTGGAGCTCCTACGAGCAGTACTTC.

This clonotype was detected only a few times. The chain links TRBV5-1 to TRBJ2-5, with 9 nucleotides matching TRBD1. The J call may be mistaken, given a closer DNA end match to TRBJ2-7. The CDR3 runs to 15 residues. Looked up from germline, CDR1 is SGHRS and CDR2 is YFSETQ. CDR3 in amino acids: CASSLGRTGESEQYF. Here the CDR3 DNA reads TGCGCCAGCAGCTTGGGCCGGACAGGGGAGAGCGAGCAGTACTTC.

The V gene is TRBV11-1, the J gene TRBJ2-7; TRBD2 agrees at 7 bases. Germline V gives CDR1 SGHAT, CDR2 FQDESV (reference sequence). The CDR3 consists of 13 residues. The V and J ends lost 8 bases and 0 bases, in that order; junction bases with no gene match: 4. The CDR3: CASVQRDSYEQYF. As DNA, the CDR3 is TGTGCCAGCGTTCAGCGGGACTCCTACGAGCAGTACTTC.

This sequence joins TRBV20-1 and TRBJ1-6; the match to TRBD1 covers 8 bases. This CDR3 is 14 amino acids long. In germline, CDR1 is DFQATT, CDR2 SNEGSKA (reference sequence). Trimming took 6 bases from V and 9 from J; bases not matched to a gene: 10. The CDR3 protein is CSAEDRAVGSPLHF. CDR3 nucleotide sequence: TGCAGTGCCGAGGACAGGGCGGTGGGTTCACCCCTCCACTTT.

This clonotype was detected once. The genes are TRBV6-6 and TRBJ1-5, with D possibly being TRBD1 (5 bases). Germline V gives CDR1 MNHNY, CDR2 SVGAGI (reference sequence). Trimming left V 11 bases short and J 6 bases short, with 14 bases between. There are 12 residues in the CDR3. The CDR3 loop reads CAEGQGSQPQHF. The CDR3 region has the DNA TGTGCCGAGGGGCAGGGCAGTCAGCCCCAGCATTTT.

This clonotype was observed a handful of times. This chain connects TRBV6-5 to TRBJ2-1; no definite D call. The germline V gene has CDR1 MNHEY and CDR2 SVGAGI. The CDR3 extends over 12 amino acids. Trimming pared 8 bases from V and 4 bases from J, leaving 9 bases between. The CDR3 spells CASRHGYNEQFF. The CDR3 DNA reads as TGTGCCAGCCGACACGGGTACAATGAGCAGTTCTTC.

This clonotype was counted a few times. The chain joins TRBV3-1 to TRBJ2-7, with a possible D match to TRBD1 (5 bases). Germline V gene lookup returns CDR1 LGHDT and CDR2 YNNKEL (reference sequence). CDR3 length equals 14 residues. Trimming cost V 4 bases and J 2 bases, with 12 bases left between them. The CDR3 sequence is CASSPQTVPYEQYF. The DNA for the CDR3 is TGTGCCAGCAGCCCCCAGACAGTCCCCTACGAGCAGTACTTC.

This clonotype occurred many times. The chain links TRBV7-2 to TRBJ2-5, with D unclear. Trimming pared 4 bases from V and 2 bases from J, leaving 11 bases between. This CDR3 has 14 amino acids. The V gene's germline CDR1 is SGHTA and CDR2 FQGNSA. The CDR3: CASSSRYLQETQYF. The CDR3 DNA follows: TGTGCCAGCAGCTCTAGATATTTACAAGAGACCCAGTACTTC.

Regarding this clonotype: Sequence at one end of the junction differs from germline and may be a read error. The rearrangement uses TRBV5-1 and TRBJ2-5; no clear D. The J call is doubtful: the DNA matches TRBJ2-7 better. This CDR3 comprises 13 residues. CDR1 SGHRS and CDR2 YFSETQ come from the germline V gene. CDR3 amino acids: CGSSLGEDYEQYF. The CDR3 DNA sequence: TGCGGCAGCAGCTTGGGCGAGGATTACGAGCAGTACTTC.

The chain links TRBV14 to TRBJ1-2; no clear D. The CDR3 length is 15 residues. Germline-derived CDR1 and CDR2 are SGHDN and FVKESK. Between the trimmed V and J ends, which lost 0 bases and 4 bases, there was a span of 12 bases. CDR3 in DNA: TGTGCCAGCAGCCAAGATGCGGCAGATCGCTATGGCTACACCTTC. Residues: CASSQDAADRYGYTF.